This entry lists 30 T cell receptor beta chains sequenced from one sample in a study of blood T cell repertoires in COVID-19. Data came from immunoSEQ multiplex PCR; TCRdb stores just in-frame clones and leaves some out. This sample has some 170,000 clones, with roughly 85% found just once. The sample comprised peripheral blood. Receptor source: a man in his forties or fifties with acute or convalescent COVID-19.

The rearrangement uses TRBV7-3 and TRBJ2-3; 7 bases match TRBD1. Trimming removed 4 bases from V and 6 bases from J; junction bases left unmatched: 1. The CDR3 has 12 amino acids. Germline CDR1 is SGHTA and CDR2 is FQGTGA. The CDR3 region is CASSSDRDTQYF. CDR3 sequence (DNA): TGTGCCAGCAGCTCGGACAGGGATACGCAGTATTTT.

The rearrangement joins TRBV15 to TRBJ1-1; D remains ambiguous. Trimming stripped 1 base from V and 6 bases from J, with 9 bases between. CDR1 is LNHNV, CDR2 YYDKDF, per germline (reference sequence). This CDR3 comprises 13 residues. The CDR3: CATSRVAGSEAFF. The CDR3 DNA is TGTGCCACCAGCAGAGTAGCGGGGTCTGAAGCTTTCTTT.

The gene calls are TRBV5-1 and TRBJ2-1; D not certain. The CDR3 contains 13 residues. The ends were cut back, 4 bases at V and 4 bases at J, with 9 bases in the middle. From germline, CDR1 is SGHRS and CDR2 YFSETQ. This CDR3 is CASSLNRYNEQFF. The CDR3 DNA follows: TGCGCCAGCAGCCTCAATCGGTACAATGAGCAGTTCTTC.

The chain couples TRBV7-8 to TRBJ2-7, with D perhaps matching TRBD2 (5 bases). The germline CDR1 and CDR2 sequences are SGHVS and FQNEAQ. Trimming took off 5 bases at V and 0 bases at J, with 11 bases between the two ends. This CDR3 region has 14 residues. In DNA, the CDR3 is TGTGCCAGCAGCAGCCCGACTATCTCCTACGAGCAGTACTTC. This sequence encodes CASSSPTISYEQYF.

J is TRBJ1-5 and V is TRBV6-6, with TRBD1 as a possible D gene (5 bases). The germline CDR1 and CDR2 sequences are MNHNY and SVGAGI (reference sequence). This CDR3 comprises 15 residues. With 5 bases removed from V and 5 bases from J, the gap between germline ends came to 16 bases. CDR3 protein: CASSPGGGPHQPQHF. In DNA, the CDR3 is TGTGCCAGCAGTCCCGGGGGAGGGCCCCATCAGCCCCAGCATTTT.

The V gene is TRBV10-3, the J gene TRBJ1-1; maybe TRBD1 (5 bases). Per the germline V gene, CDR1 is ENHRY and CDR2 is SYGVKD. The CDR3 covers 14 residues. With 5 bases removed from V and 1 base from J, the gap between germline ends came to 11 bases. The CDR3 DNA is TGTGCCATCAGTCCCTGGGGGGAGAACACTGAAGCTTTCTTT. Protein sequence: CAISPWGENTEAFF.

This chain joins TRBV18 and TRBJ1-1, with D possibly being TRBD1 (6 bases). V was shortened by 4 bases and J by 4 bases, with 19 bases between the two germline ends. CDR3 length equals 16 residues. Germline CDR1 reads KGHSH; CDR2 reads LQKENI. The CDR3 DNA follows: TGTGCCAGCTCACAACCTAACAGGGTCTTCGGCACTGAAGCTTTCTTT. Translation gives CASSQPNRVFGTEAFF. Full variable domain (outside the CDR3, taken from reference TRBV18 and TRBJ1-1): NAGVMQNPRHLVRRRGQEARLRCSPMKGHSHVYWYRQLPEEGLKFMVYLQKENIIDESGMPKERFSAEFPKEGPSILRIQQVVRGDSAAYFCASSQPNRVFGTEAFFGQGTRLTVV.

Only one count was recorded for this clone. This chain links TRBV2 with TRBJ2-3, with TRBD2 matching over 12 bases. The V gene's germline CDR1 is SNHLY and CDR2 FYNNEI. V lost 8 bases to trimming and J lost 1 base; unmatched junction nucleotides: 1. The CDR3 has 14 residues. The CDR3 reads CASRLAGGTDTQYF. CDR3 in DNA: TGTGCCAGCCGACTAGCGGGGGGCACAGATACGCAGTATTTT.

This clone appeared a single time. The gene calls are TRBV9 and TRBJ2-1; 8 bases agree with TRBD2. In germline, CDR1 is SGDLS, CDR2 YYNGEE. CDR3 length: 15 amino acids. The V gene end was trimmed by 3 bases and the J gene end by 2 bases; junction bases not matched to a gene: 4. The CDR3 DNA is TGTGCCAGCAGCGCAACGGGACTAGCCTACAATGAGCAGTTCTTC. Its protein is CASSATGLAYNEQFF.

V gene TRBV10-3 combines with J gene TRBJ1-5; 8 bases align to TRBD1. Per the germline V gene, CDR1 is ENHRY and CDR2 is SYGVKD. J was trimmed by 3 bases and V by 6 bases; bases with no gene match: 7. CDR3 length: 15 residues. CDR3 sequence: CAISPGQGVNQPQHF. CDR3 sequence (DNA): TGTGCCATCAGCCCAGGACAGGGAGTCAATCAGCCCCAGCATTTT.

The V and J genes are TRBV19 and TRBJ1-2; perhaps TRBD1 as D (6 bases). Germline values: CDR1 LNHDA, CDR2 SQIVND (reference sequence). The V end was cut by 5 bases, the J end by 1 base, with 17 bases between. The CDR3 consists of 16 residues. The CDR3 nucleotides are TGTGCCAGTAGTTTCGCGACAGGAAATGTTAACTATGGCTACACCTTC. It encodes CASSFATGNVNYGYTF.

The V gene is TRBV10-1, the J gene TRBJ1-2; D is possibly TRBD1 (5 bases). CDR1 WNHNN and CDR2 SYGVQD come from the germline V gene (reference sequence). With 4 bases removed from V and 8 bases from J, the gap between germline ends came to 26 bases. The CDR3 is made up of 17 amino acids. In nucleotides, the CDR3 is TGCGCCAGCAGTGGGTGTCGCAGGCCTGTTTCCAGGGTAGGCTACACCTTC. Amino acids: CASSGCRRPVSRVGYTF.

The chain combines TRBV7-9 with TRBJ1-2, with a tentative D call TRBD1 (5 bases). Germline V gene lookup returns CDR1 SEHNR and CDR2 FQNEAQ (reference sequence). V was pared by 6 bases and J by 7 bases, with 18 bases between. The CDR3 has 14 amino acids. The CDR3 spells CASSSPGGGIGYTF. CDR3 nucleotide sequence: TGTGCCAGCAGTTCCCCCGGGGGGGGAATTGGCTACACCTTC.

The genes are TRBV4-3 and TRBJ1-2; D is unresolved. The CDR3 runs to 15 residues. V lost 1 base and J lost 3, with 12 bases in between. Germline lookup yields CDR1 LGHNA and CDR2 YSLEER. CDR3 sequence: CASSQVKKGDYGYTF. The DNA of the CDR3 is TGCGCCAGCAGCCAAGTAAAAAAGGGAGACTATGGCTACACCTTC.

The J gene is TRBJ2-1, the V gene TRBV24-1; D is unclear. The CDR3 consists of 16 residues. Trimming took 5 bases from V and 2 from J, leaving 15 bases between them. The germline gives CDR1 KGHDR, CDR2 SFDVKD. The DNA of the CDR3 is TGTGCCACCAGTGCTCCCGAACCAAGCACCTACAATGAGCAGTTCTTC. It specifies CATSAPEPSTYNEQFF.

This chain uses TRBV6-6 with TRBJ1-2; the match to TRBD1 covers 8 bases. Germline loops: CDR1 MNHNY, CDR2 SVGAGI (reference sequence). V shed 5 bases and J 7 bases; nucleotides not matched to a gene: 9. The CDR3 covers 14 residues. CDR3 in DNA: TGTGCCAGCAGTCCCCCAGGGGGCGTTTCTGGCTACACCTTC. It specifies CASSPPGGVSGYTF.

The rearrangement links TRBV19 to TRBJ1-6; TRBD1 matches 11 bases. Losses at the gene ends were 5 bases for V and 9 bases for J; bases not matched to a gene: 9. The CDR3 runs to 16 residues. In germline, CDR1 is LNHDA, CDR2 SQIVND (reference sequence). CDR3 amino acids: CASSSKGQGAFSPLHF. In DNA form, the CDR3 reads TGTGCCAGTAGTTCAAAAGGACAGGGGGCGTTTTCACCCCTCCACTTT.

The rearrangement uses TRBV6-5 and TRBJ2-2; D possibly corresponds to TRBD2 (6 bases). This CDR3 is built from 15 residues. Germline V CDR1 and CDR2: MNHEY, SVGAGI. V dropped 2 bases and J dropped 6 bases, with 13 bases sitting between them. CDR3 sequence reads: CASSYTLGTAGELFF. For the CDR3, the DNA is TGTGCCAGCAGTTACACATTAGGGACTGCCGGGGAGCTGTTTTTT.

The CDR3 DNA reads TGCGCCAGCAGCCCTCTCGGACAGGGGCAAGCCTACGAGCAGTACTTC. It translates to CASSPLGQGQAYEQYF. The rearrangement links TRBV4-1 to TRBJ2-7; 9 bases map to TRBD1. This CDR3 is 16 amino acids long. V shed 4 bases and J 2 bases; nucleotides not matched to a gene: 9. The germline gives CDR1 MGHRA, CDR2 YSYEKL.

This clone was found a few times. The V call is TRBV29-1, the J call TRBJ1-5, with D unresolved. Germline loops: CDR1 SQVTM, CDR2 ANQGSEA. V dropped 4 bases and J dropped 6 bases, with 10 bases sitting between them. This CDR3 is built from 12 residues. In nucleotides, the CDR3 is TGCAGCGTTGGCGGCCAAAGTCAGCCCCAGCATTTT. As protein: CSVGGQSQPQHF.

This clone was seen once. The rearrangement joins TRBV18 to TRBJ1-2; 7 positions match TRBD1. CDR3 size: 13 residues. The germline CDR1 and CDR2 sequences are KGHSH and LQKENI. V gave up 4 bases and J gave up 3 bases; unmatched junction bases: 2. The CDR3 is CASSRDSYYGYTF. CDR3 nucleotide sequence: TGTGCCAGCTCACGGGACAGCTACTATGGCTACACCTTC. Full variable domain (missing parts from reference TRBV18 and TRBJ1-2): NAGVMQNPRHLVRRRGQEARLRCSPMKGHSHVYWYRQLPEEGLKFMVYLQKENIIDESGMPKERFSAEFPKEGPSILRIQQVVRGDSAAYFCASSRDSYYGYTFGSGTRLTVV.

The V call is TRBV2, the J call TRBJ2-2, with D possibly TRBD2 on 5 matching bases. The CDR3 consists of 14 residues. V lost 6 bases and J lost 6, with 14 bases in between. Germline CDR1 and CDR2: SNHLY and FYNNEI. CDR3 region: CASSPWTGAGELFF. CDR3 coding DNA: TGTGCCAGCAGCCCCTGGACTGGGGCCGGGGAGCTGTTTTTT. Full variable domain (rest looked up from reference TRBV2 and TRBJ2-2): EPEVTQTPSHQVTQMGQEVILRCVPISNHLYFYWYRQILGQKVEFLVSFYNNEISEKSEIFDDQFSVERPDGSNFTLKIRSTKLEDSAMYFCASSPWTGAGELFFGEGSRLTVL.

J is TRBJ1-6 and V is TRBV6-6; D remains ambiguous. This CDR3 spans 14 amino acids. Trimming removed 2 bases from V and 5 bases from J, with 7 bases in between. CDR1 and CDR2 (germline): MNHNY, SVGAGI (reference sequence). CDR3 region: CASSYRENNSPLHF. In DNA, the CDR3 is TGTGCCAGCAGTTACAGGGAGAATAATTCACCCCTCCACTTT.

This chain uses TRBV6-1 with TRBJ2-2; D ambiguous. The CDR3 runs 13 residues. Germline V gives CDR1 MNHNS, CDR2 SASEGT. V dropped 3 bases and J dropped 5 bases, with 7 bases sitting between them. CDR3 loop: CASSERSTGELFF. The CDR3 DNA reads TGTGCCAGCAGTGAGCGGTCAACCGGGGAGCTGTTTTTT.

The chain carries TRBV5-1 and TRBJ2-7; TRBD2 agrees at 7 bases. CDR1 SGHRS and CDR2 YFSETQ come from the germline V gene. The CDR3 extends over 13 amino acids. Trimming removed 6 bases from V and 2 bases from J; junction bases left unmatched: 5. The CDR3 here is CASTGGSTYEQYF. In DNA form, the CDR3 reads TGCGCCAGCACCGGGGGGTCCACCTACGAGCAGTACTTC.

The chain carries TRBV5-6 and TRBJ1-5; a possible D gene is TRBD1 (6 bases). Trimming left V 2 bases short and J 3 bases short, with 24 bases between. The CDR3 consists of 19 residues. Germline V lookup: CDR1 SGHDT, CDR2 YYEEEE. The CDR3 DNA sequence: TGTGCCAGCAGCTTTGGACAGACAGCCCCCGTAAACCCCAATCAGCCCCAGCATTTT. It is translated as CASSFGQTAPVNPNQPQHF.

This chain joins TRBV3-1 (or the pseudogene TRBV3-2) and TRBJ2-2; 7 nucleotides align to TRBD1. The CDR3 sequence is 16 residues long. The V segment lost 7 bases and the J segment 2 bases; nucleotides outside the gene matches: 10. CDR1 is LGHDT and CDR2 is YNNKEL in the germline V gene (reference sequence). CDR3 in DNA: TGTGCCAGCACTCAACGACAGGGCCTAAACACCGGGGAGCTGTTTTTT. Protein: CASTQRQGLNTGELFF.

In its sample, this clone was seen once. This chain connects TRBV7-2 to TRBJ1-3, with D unclear. Per the germline V gene, CDR1 is SGHTA and CDR2 is FQGNSA. V lost 6 bases and J lost 0, with 6 bases in between. CDR3 length equals 13 residues. The CDR3 protein is CASRLSSGNTIYF. The CDR3 nucleotides read TGTGCCAGCAGGCTGAGCTCTGGAAACACCATATATTTT.

This clone was seen a single time. The gene calls are TRBV7-2 and TRBJ1-2; 10 bases fit TRBD1. CDR1 is SGHTA, CDR2 FQGNSA, per germline. This CDR3 is 13 amino acids long. With V trimmed by 4 bases and J by 7 bases, 3 bases remained unmatched. CDR3 protein: CASSSDRGFGYTF. The CDR3 DNA is TGTGCCAGCAGCTCGGACAGGGGGTTTGGCTACACCTTC.

The J gene is TRBJ1-2, the V gene TRBV7-8; 7 bases match TRBD1. J was trimmed by 1 base and V by 1 base; bases with no gene match: 0. CDR1 is SGHVS, CDR2 FQNEAQ, per germline. The CDR3 consists of 14 residues. CDR3 DNA sequence: TGTGCCAGCAGCTTAGACAGGGGTAACTATGGCTACACCTTC. Protein product: CASSLDRGNYGYTF.